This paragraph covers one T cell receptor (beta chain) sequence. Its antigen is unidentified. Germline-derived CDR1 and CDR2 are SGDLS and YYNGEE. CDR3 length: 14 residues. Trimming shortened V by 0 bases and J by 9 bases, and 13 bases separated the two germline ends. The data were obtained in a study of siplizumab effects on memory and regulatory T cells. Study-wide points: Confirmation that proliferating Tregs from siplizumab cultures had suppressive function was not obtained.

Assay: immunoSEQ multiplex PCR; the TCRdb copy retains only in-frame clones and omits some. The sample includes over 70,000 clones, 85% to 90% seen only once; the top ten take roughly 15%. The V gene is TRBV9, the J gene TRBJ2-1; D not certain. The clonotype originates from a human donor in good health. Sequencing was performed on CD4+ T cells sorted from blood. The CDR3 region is CASSVDPAVGEQFF. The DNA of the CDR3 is TGTGCCAGCAGCGTAGACCCCGCGGTAGGTGAGCAGTTCTTC.